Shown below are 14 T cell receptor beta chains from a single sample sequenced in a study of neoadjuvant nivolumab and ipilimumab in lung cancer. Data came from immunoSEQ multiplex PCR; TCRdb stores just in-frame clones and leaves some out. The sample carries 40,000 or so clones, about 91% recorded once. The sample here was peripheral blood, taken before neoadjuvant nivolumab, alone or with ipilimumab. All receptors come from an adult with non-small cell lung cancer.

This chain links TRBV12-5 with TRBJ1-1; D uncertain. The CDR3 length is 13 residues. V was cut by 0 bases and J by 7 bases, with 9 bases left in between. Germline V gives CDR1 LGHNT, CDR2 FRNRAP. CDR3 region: CASGLVGQSEAFF. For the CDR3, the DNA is TGTGCTAGTGGTTTGGTAGGCCAGAGTGAAGCTTTCTTT.

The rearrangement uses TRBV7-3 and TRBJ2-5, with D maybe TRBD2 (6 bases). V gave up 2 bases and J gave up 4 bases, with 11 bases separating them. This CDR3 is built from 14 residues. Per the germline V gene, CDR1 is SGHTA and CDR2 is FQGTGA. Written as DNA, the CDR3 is TGTGCCAGCAGCTTACCCGGGACTGGAGAGACCCAGTACTTC. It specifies CASSLPGTGETQYF.

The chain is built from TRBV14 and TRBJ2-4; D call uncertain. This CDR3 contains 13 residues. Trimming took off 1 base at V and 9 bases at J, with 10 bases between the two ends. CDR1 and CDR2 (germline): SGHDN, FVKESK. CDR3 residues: CASSQALDSIQYF. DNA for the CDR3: TGTGCCAGCAGCCAAGCCCTAGATTCCATTCAGTACTTC. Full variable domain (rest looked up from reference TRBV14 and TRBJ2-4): EAGVTQFPSHSVIEKGQTVTLRCDPISGHDNLYWYRRVMGKEIKFLLHFVKESKQDESGMPNNRFLAERTGGTYSTLKVQPAELEDSGVYFCASSQALDSIQYFGAGTRLSVL.

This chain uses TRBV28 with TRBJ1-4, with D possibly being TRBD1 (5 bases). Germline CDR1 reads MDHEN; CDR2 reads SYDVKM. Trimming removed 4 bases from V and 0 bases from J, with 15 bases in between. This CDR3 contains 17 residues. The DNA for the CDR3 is TGTGCCAGCAGTTCAATAGGGGACTTTGCAACTAATGAAAAACTGTTTTTT. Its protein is CASSSIGDFATNEKLFF. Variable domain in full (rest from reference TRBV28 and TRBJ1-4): DVKVTQSSRYLVKRTGEKVFLECVQDMDHENMFWYRQDPGLGLRLIYFSYDVKMKEKGDIPEGYSVSREKKERFSLILESASTNQTSMYLCASSSIGDFATNEKLFFGSGTQLSVL.

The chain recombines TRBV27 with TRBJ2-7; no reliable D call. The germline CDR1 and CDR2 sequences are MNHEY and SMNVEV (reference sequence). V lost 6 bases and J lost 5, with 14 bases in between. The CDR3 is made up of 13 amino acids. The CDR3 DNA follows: TGTGCCAGCAGGCCTATCCCGGGTCACGAGCAGTACTTC. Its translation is CASRPIPGHEQYF.

CDR3 nucleotide sequence: TGCGCCAGCAGCTTGGTGACAGGGAAGAACTACGAGCAGTACTTC. It encodes CASSLVTGKNYEQYF. The chain combines TRBV5-1 with TRBJ2-7; 7 bases align to TRBD1. The germline V gene encodes CDR1 SGHRS and CDR2 YFSETQ. Trimming took 0 bases from V and 3 from J; bases not matched to a gene: 6. CDR3 length: 15 residues. The complete variable domain, with remaining parts taken from reference TRBV5-1 and TRBJ2-7, reads KAGVTQTPRYLIKTRGQQVTLSCSPISGHRSVSWYQQTPGQGLQFLFEYFSETQRNKGNFPGRFSGRQFSNSRSEMNVSTLELGDSALYLCASSLVTGKNYEQYFGPGTRLTVT.

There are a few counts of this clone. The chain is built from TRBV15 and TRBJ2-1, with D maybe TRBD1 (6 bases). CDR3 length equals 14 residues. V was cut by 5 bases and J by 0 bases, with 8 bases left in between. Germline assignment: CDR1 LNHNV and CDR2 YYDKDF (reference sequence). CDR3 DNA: TGTGCCACCAGCCAAGGGGGCTCCTACAATGAGCAGTTCTTC. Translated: CATSQGGSYNEQFF.

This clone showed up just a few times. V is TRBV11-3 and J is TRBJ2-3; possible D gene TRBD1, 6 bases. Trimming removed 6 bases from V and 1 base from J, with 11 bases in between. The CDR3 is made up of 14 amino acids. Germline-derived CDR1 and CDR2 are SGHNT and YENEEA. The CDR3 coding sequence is TGTGCCAGCAGTAGACAGGCTGGCACAGATACGCAGTATTTT. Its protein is CASSRQAGTDTQYF. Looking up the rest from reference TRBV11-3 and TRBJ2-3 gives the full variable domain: EAGVVQSPRYKIIEKKQPVAFWCNPISGHNTLYWYLQNLGQGPELLIRYENEEAVDDSQLPKDRFSAERLKGVDSTLKIQPAELGDSAVYLCASSRQAGTDTQYFGPGTRLTVL.

The CDR3 loop reads CASSPTHEYVLAGVHTYEQYF. CDR3 DNA: TGCGCCAGCAGCCCTACTCACGAATACGTACTAGCGGGAGTCCACACCTACGAGCAGTACTTC. The gene calls are TRBV4-3 and TRBJ2-7; 11 nucleotides match TRBD2. Germline loops: CDR1 LGHNA, CDR2 YSLEER. V lost 4 bases, J lost 2 bases, and 22 bases stayed unmatched. This CDR3 is 21 amino acids long.

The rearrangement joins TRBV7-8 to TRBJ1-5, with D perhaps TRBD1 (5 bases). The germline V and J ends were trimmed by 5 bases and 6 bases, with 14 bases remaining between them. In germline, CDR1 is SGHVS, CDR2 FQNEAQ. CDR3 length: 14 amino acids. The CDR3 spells CASSNRDVFQPQHF. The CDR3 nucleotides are TGTGCCAGCAGCAACCGGGACGTATTTCAGCCCCAGCATTTT.

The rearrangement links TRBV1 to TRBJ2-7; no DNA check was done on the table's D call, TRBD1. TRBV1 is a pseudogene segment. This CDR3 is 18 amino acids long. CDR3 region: CTSSQVPCVTGHNYEQYF. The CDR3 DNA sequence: TGCACCAGCAGCCAAGTGCCTTGTGTAACGGGACATAACTACGAGCAGTACTTC.

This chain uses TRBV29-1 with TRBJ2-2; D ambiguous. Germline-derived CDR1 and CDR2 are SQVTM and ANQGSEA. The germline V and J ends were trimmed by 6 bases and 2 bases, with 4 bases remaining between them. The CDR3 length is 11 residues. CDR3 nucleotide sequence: TGCAGCGTCCGTAACACCGGGGAGCTGTTTTTT. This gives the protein CSVRNTGELFF.

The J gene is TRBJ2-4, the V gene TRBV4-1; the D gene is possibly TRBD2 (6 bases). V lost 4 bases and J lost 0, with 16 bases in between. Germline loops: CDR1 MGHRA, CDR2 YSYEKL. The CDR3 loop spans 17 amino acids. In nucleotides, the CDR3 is TGCGCCAGCAGCCCTGGGGCTAAGGAGGGAGCCAAAAACATTCAGTACTTC. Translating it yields CASSPGAKEGAKNIQYF.

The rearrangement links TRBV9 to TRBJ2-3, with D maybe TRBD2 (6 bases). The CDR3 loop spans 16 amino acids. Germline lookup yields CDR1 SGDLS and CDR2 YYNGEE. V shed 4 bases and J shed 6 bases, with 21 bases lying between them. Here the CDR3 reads CASSTSSGGLTDTQYF. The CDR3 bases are TGTGCCAGCAGCACGTCCTCCGGTGGACTAACCGATACGCAGTATTTT.